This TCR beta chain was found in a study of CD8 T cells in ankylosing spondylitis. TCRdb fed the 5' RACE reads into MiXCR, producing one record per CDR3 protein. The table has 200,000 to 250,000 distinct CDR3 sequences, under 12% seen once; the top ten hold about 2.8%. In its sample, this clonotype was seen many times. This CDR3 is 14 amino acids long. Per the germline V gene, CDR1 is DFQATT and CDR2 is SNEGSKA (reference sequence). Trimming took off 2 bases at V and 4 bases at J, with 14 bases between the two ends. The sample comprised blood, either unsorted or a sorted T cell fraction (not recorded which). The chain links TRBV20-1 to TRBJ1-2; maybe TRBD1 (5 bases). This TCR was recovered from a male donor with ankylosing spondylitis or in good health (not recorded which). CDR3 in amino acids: CSARPAGTAYGYTF. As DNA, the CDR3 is TGCAGTGCTAGACCCGCCGGGACCGCCTATGGCTACACCTTC.